The 11 T cell receptor beta chains below all came from one sample that was sequenced in a study of monozygotic twins with inflammatory bowel disease. Using the 5' RACE reads, TCRdb records one entry per CDR3 protein without DNA. With a few hundred thousand distinct CDR3 sequences in the sample, the ten largest clones hold around 1.5%. Sequencing was carried out using blood. Receptors originate from a human donor with ulcerative colitis or Crohn's disease, or a healthy co-twin of an affected twin (not recorded which).

V and J are TRBV5-1 and TRBJ1-3; TCRdb's assignment of TRBD1 cannot be checked, as there is no DNA. Germline V CDR1 and CDR2: SGHRS, YFSETQ. This CDR3 spans 16 amino acids. CDR3 amino acids: CASSLGTGLFGNTIYF.

This sequence joins TRBV6-5 and TRBJ1-2; as DNA is missing, the TRBD1 call by TCRdb cannot be tested. The germline CDR1 and CDR2 sequences are MNHEY and SVGAGI. The CDR3 totals 13 residues. The CDR3 sequence is CASRAGGYDGYTF.

The CDR3 loop is CASSPSGTKIYEQYF. The rearrangement links TRBV5-1 to TRBJ2-7; TCRdb's D call, TRBD2, is unchecked because there is no DNA. CDR3 length: 15 residues. CDR1 SGHRS and CDR2 YFSETQ come from the germline V gene.

V and J are TRBV9 and TRBJ2-2. The CDR3 has 14 amino acids. Per the germline V gene, CDR1 is SGDLS and CDR2 is YYNGEE. Here the CDR3 reads CASSALSSTGELFF.

V is TRBV7-2 and J is TRBJ2-1. This CDR3 region has 13 residues. CDR1 and CDR2 (germline): SGHTA, FQGNSA. The CDR3 here is CASSFPSYNEQFF.

The CDR3 loop is CASSGTDQETQYF. This chain joins TRBV5-5 and TRBJ2-5; TCRdb reports TRBD1, a call that lacks DNA to check it against. This CDR3 spans 13 amino acids. Looked up from germline, CDR1 is SGHKS and CDR2 is YYEKEE (reference sequence).

The chain combines TRBV7-3 with TRBJ1-6; no DNA is available, so the TRBD1 call from TCRdb remains unchecked. The V gene's germline CDR1 is SGHTA and CDR2 FQGTGA. CDR3 length equals 20 residues. Here the CDR3 reads CASSRRPWRRESSYNSPLHF.

The gene calls are TRBV11-3 and TRBJ2-1; the TCRdb call, TRBD1, lacks DNA for checking. The V gene's germline CDR1 is SGHNT and CDR2 YENEEA. This CDR3 region has 11 residues. The CDR3 is CASSSGGEQFF.

The CDR3: CAAKSGNNYGYTF. The rearrangement links TRBV7-2 to TRBJ1-2; TCRdb picks TRBD1, but there is no DNA to check that call. The CDR3 is 13 amino acids. Germline V gene data show CDR1 as SGHTA and CDR2 as FQGNSA.

This chain joins TRBV9 and TRBJ1-5; the D call from TCRdb, TRBD1, cannot be confirmed without DNA. The germline V gene has CDR1 SGDLS and CDR2 YYNGEE. This CDR3 is 15 amino acids long. The CDR3 loop reads CASSGTGEVRQPQHF.

This chain links TRBV7-3 with TRBJ1-1; the TRBD1 assignment by TCRdb is unverifiable without DNA. Germline V gives CDR1 SGHTA, CDR2 FQGTGA. This CDR3 has 16 amino acids. CDR3 region: CASSLLSTGRSTEAFF.